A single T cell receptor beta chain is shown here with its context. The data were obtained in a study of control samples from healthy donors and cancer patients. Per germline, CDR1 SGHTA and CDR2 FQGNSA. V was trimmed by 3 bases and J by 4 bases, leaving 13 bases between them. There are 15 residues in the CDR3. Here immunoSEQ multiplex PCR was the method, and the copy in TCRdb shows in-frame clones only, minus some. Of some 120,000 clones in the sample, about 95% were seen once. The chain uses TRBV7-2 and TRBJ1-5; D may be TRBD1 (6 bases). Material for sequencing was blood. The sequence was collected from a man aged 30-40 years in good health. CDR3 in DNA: TGTGCCAGCAGCTTCTCCGGGACAAAGAATCAGCCCCAGCATTTT. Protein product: CASSFSGTKNQPQHF.